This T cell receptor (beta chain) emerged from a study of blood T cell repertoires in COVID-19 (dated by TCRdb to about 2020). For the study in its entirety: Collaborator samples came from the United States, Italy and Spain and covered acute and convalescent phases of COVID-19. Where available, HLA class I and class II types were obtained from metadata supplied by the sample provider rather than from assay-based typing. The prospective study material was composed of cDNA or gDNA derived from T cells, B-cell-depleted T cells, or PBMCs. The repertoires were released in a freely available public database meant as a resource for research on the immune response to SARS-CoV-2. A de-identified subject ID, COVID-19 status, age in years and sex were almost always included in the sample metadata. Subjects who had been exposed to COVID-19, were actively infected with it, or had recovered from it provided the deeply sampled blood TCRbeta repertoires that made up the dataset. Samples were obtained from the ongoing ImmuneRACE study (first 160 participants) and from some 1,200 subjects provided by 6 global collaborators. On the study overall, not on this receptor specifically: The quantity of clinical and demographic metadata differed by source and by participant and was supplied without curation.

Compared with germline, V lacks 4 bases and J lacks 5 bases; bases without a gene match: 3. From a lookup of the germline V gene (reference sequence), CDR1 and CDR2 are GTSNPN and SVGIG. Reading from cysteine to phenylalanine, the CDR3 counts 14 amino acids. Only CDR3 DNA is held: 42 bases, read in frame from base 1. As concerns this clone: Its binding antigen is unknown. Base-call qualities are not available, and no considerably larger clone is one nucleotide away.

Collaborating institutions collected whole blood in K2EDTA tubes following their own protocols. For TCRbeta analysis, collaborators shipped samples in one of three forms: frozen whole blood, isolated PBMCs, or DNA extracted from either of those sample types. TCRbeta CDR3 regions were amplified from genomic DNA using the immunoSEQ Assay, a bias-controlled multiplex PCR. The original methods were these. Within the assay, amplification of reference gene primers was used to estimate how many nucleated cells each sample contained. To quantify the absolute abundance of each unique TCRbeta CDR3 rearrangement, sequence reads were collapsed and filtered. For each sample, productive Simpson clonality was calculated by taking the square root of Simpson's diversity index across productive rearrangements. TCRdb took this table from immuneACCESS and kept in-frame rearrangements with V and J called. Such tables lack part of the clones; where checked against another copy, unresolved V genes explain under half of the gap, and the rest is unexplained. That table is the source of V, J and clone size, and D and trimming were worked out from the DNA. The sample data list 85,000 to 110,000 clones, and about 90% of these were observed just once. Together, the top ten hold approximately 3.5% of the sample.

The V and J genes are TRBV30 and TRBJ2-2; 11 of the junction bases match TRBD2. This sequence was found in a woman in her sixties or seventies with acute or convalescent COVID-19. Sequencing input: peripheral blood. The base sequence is TGTGCCTGGAAGGGACTAGCGGCAACCGGGGAGCTGTTTTTT. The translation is CAWKGLAATGELFF.